A selection of T cell receptor beta chains follows, all from one sample in a study of blood T cell repertoires in COVID-19. Some clones are missing from TCRdb's copy, which holds only in-frame ones; the method was immunoSEQ multiplex PCR. Of over 200,000 clones detected, roughly four fifths appear once; the ten largest clones hold nearly 9.5%. The sample taken for sequencing was PBMCs or T cells enriched from blood (not recorded which). The receptors here all came from a middle-aged man who had recovered from COVID-19. Both conserved end residues are part of each CDR3. A D gene is named only where the DNA matches it firmly. Where a row states a size, it is once, few, many or the class of an expanded clone; other rows omit it.

d_gene: NA
v_gene: TRBV7-3
j_gene: TRBJ1-1
abundance: NA
CDR3nt: TGTGCCAGCAGCCCCTGGACAATCTACACTGAAGCTTTCTTT
CDR3aa: CASSPWTIYTEAFF

d_gene: TRBD1
v_gene: TRBV11-2
j_gene: TRBJ1-6
abundance: NA
CDR3nt: TGTGCCAGCAGCTTAACAGGGGGCGCCTATAATTCACCCCTCCACTTT
CDR3aa: CASSLTGGAYNSPLHF

d_gene: NA
v_gene: TRBV18
j_gene: TRBJ1-1
abundance: NA
CDR3nt: TGTGCCAGCTCACCACCGGGGGCTATAAACACTGAAGCTTTCTTT
CDR3aa: CASSPPGAINTEAFF

d_gene: NA
v_gene: TRBV11-2
j_gene: TRBJ2-5
abundance: NA
CDR3nt: TGTGCCAGCAGTTCTGGGCTTAAAGAGACCCAGTACTTC
CDR3aa: CASSSGLKETQYF

d_gene: NA
v_gene: TRBV13
j_gene: TRBJ2-2
abundance: NA
CDR3nt: TGTGCCAGCAGCTTAGAAGGTTTGAGACTGAAGACCGGGGAGCTGTTTTTT
CDR3aa: CASSLEGLRLKTGELFF

d_gene: NA
v_gene: TRBV7-8
j_gene: TRBJ1-1
abundance: NA
CDR3nt: TGTGCCAGCAGCTCGACTGGGGACTTTGAAGCTTTCTTT
CDR3aa: CASSSTGDFEAFF

d_gene: TRBD2
v_gene: TRBV2
j_gene: TRBJ2-5
abundance: NA
CDR3nt: TGTGCCAGCAGTTCGGGACTAGCGGGGCGGGAGACCCAGTACTTC
CDR3aa: CASSSGLAGRETQYF

d_gene: TRBD2
v_gene: TRBV2
j_gene: TRBJ2-5
abundance: NA
CDR3nt: TGTGCCAGCATGGGTTTGGCTAGCGGGGGTTCCCAGTACTTC
CDR3aa: CASMGLASGGSQYF

d_gene: NA
v_gene: TRBV13
j_gene: TRBJ2-7
abundance: NA
CDR3nt: TGTGCCAGCAGCTTAGGTACAGCCCACGAGCAGTACTTC
CDR3aa: CASSLGTAHEQYF

d_gene: NA
v_gene: TRBV29-1
j_gene: TRBJ2-5
abundance: NA
CDR3nt: TGCAGCGTCGCCGGGTTTCGAAAAGAGACCCAGTACTTC
CDR3aa: CSVAGFRKETQYF

d_gene: TRBD2
v_gene: TRBV30
j_gene: TRBJ2-2
abundance: NA
CDR3nt: TGTGCCGGAGCGGGAGCTGCCGGCGGGGAGCTGTTTTTT
CDR3aa: CAGAGAAGGELFF

d_gene: TRBD2
v_gene: TRBV6-5
j_gene: TRBJ2-1
abundance: once
CDR3nt: TGTGCCAGCAGTTACTTTAGCGGGAGGTGGAATGAGCAGTTCTTC
CDR3aa: CASSYFSGRWNEQFF

d_gene: TRBD1
v_gene: TRBV10-3
j_gene: TRBJ1-1
abundance: few
CDR3nt: TGTGCCATCAGGGATGGACAGGGGCCTGAAGCTTTCTTT
CDR3aa: CAIRDGQGPEAFF

d_gene: NA
v_gene: TRBV27
j_gene: TRBJ2-7
abundance: NA
CDR3nt: TGTGCCAGCAGTTTGAGGCGGGGAGATGAAGAGCAGTACTTC
CDR3aa: CASSLRRGDEEQYF

d_gene: TRBD1
v_gene: TRBV4-1
j_gene: TRBJ1-2
abundance: NA
CDR3nt: TGCGCCAGCAGTCGGACAGGGGGCGCCCTCGGCTATGGCTACACCTTC
CDR3aa: CASSRTGGALGYGYTF

d_gene: NA
v_gene: TRBV5-1
j_gene: TRBJ2-7
abundance: NA
CDR3nt: TGCGCCAGCAGCTCCGAGAGGGAGACATCCGAGCAGTACTTC
CDR3aa: CASSSERETSEQYF

d_gene: NA
v_gene: TRBV7-9
j_gene: TRBJ2-3
abundance: NA
CDR3nt: TGTGCCAGCAGCCCGCCCCTGGACTCAGATACGCAGTATTTT
CDR3aa: CASSPPLDSDTQYF

d_gene: TRBD1
v_gene: TRBV5-6
j_gene: TRBJ1-1
abundance: NA
CDR3nt: TGTGCCGTCGGGACAGGGAGCACTGAAGCTTTCTTT
CDR3aa: CAVGTGSTEAFF

d_gene: TRBD2
v_gene: TRBV4-2
j_gene: TRBJ2-1
abundance: NA
CDR3nt: TGTGCCAGCAGCCCGATAGCGGGAGAGGAACACAATGAGCAGTTCTTC
CDR3aa: CASSPIAGEEHNEQFF

d_gene: NA
v_gene: TRBV7-9
j_gene: TRBJ2-7
abundance: NA
CDR3nt: TGTGCCAGCAGCCCTAGGGGGGGCAAAGTGACCTACGAGCAGTACTTC
CDR3aa: CASSPRGGKVTYEQYF

d_gene: NA
v_gene: TRBV6-1
j_gene: TRBJ1-5
abundance: NA
CDR3nt: TGTGCCAGCATTGAAGGACCGAAGAGATTCCTGGGCAGCAATCAGCCCCAGCATTTT
CDR3aa: CASIEGPKRFLGSNQPQHF

d_gene: NA
v_gene: TRBV6-5
j_gene: TRBJ1-1
abundance: NA
CDR3nt: TGTGCCAGCAGCCCCGTAGGGGTTCAGAACACTGAAGCTTTCTTT
CDR3aa: CASSPVGVQNTEAFF

d_gene: TRBD1
v_gene: TRBV6-2/TRBV6-3
j_gene: TRBJ1-6
abundance: few
CDR3nt: TGTGCCAGCAGTTACGCAAATCGACAGGGTAACTCACCCCTCCACTTT
CDR3aa: CASSYANRQGNSPLHF

d_gene: NA
v_gene: TRBV6-2/TRBV6-3
j_gene: TRBJ2-7
abundance: NA
CDR3nt: TGTGCCAGCAGTAGGGGCGGTCCAGCCTACGAGCAGTACTTC
CDR3aa: CASSRGGPAYEQYF

d_gene: TRBD1
v_gene: TRBV6-5
j_gene: TRBJ2-7
abundance: NA
CDR3nt: TGTGCCAGCCGGGACAGGGTCTACGAGCAGTACTTC
CDR3aa: CASRDRVYEQYF

d_gene: TRBD1
v_gene: TRBV7-9
j_gene: TRBJ1-1
abundance: NA
CDR3nt: TGTGCCAGCAGCACAGGACAGGGGGCGCGATTAGACACTGAAGCTTTCTTT
CDR3aa: CASSTGQGARLDTEAFF

d_gene: NA
v_gene: TRBV29-1
j_gene: TRBJ1-1
abundance: once
CDR3nt: TGCAGTTCAGTATGGAACACTGAAGCTTTCTTT
CDR3aa: CSSVWNTEAFF

d_gene: NA
v_gene: TRBV7-6
j_gene: TRBJ1-2
abundance: NA
CDR3nt: TGTGCCAGCGGGCCTCAGGGGAACTATGGCTACACCTTC
CDR3aa: CASGPQGNYGYTF

d_gene: NA
v_gene: TRBV18
j_gene: TRBJ1-5
abundance: NA
CDR3nt: TGTGCCAGCTCTCTGGCCCGCAATCAGCCCCAGCATTTT
CDR3aa: CASSLARNQPQHF

d_gene: NA
v_gene: TRBV7-2
j_gene: TRBJ2-1
abundance: NA
CDR3nt: TGTGCCAGCAGCTTAGGGGCGGGAACGACCCCCTACAATGAGCAGTTCTTC
CDR3aa: CASSLGAGTTPYNEQFF

d_gene: TRBD2
v_gene: TRBV4-1
j_gene: TRBJ2-1
abundance: NA
CDR3nt: TGCGCCAGCAGCCCTCTCGGGGGGGGGAATGAGCAGTTCTTC
CDR3aa: CASSPLGGGNEQFF

d_gene: NA
v_gene: TRBV4-2
j_gene: TRBJ2-1
abundance: NA
CDR3nt: TGTGCCAGCAGCCAAGACTTCGGCTCATCGGGGCAGTTCTTC
CDR3aa: CASSQDFGSSGQFF

d_gene: TRBD1
v_gene: TRBV19
j_gene: TRBJ2-7
abundance: once
CDR3nt: TGTGCCAGTAGTATACGGGACAGCTCCTACGAGCAGTACTTC
CDR3aa: CASSIRDSSYEQYF

d_gene: NA
v_gene: TRBV15
j_gene: TRBJ1-1
abundance: NA
CDR3nt: TGTGCCACCAGCAGAGATAGGCAGGGGAGCACTGAAGCTTTCTTT
CDR3aa: CATSRDRQGSTEAFF

d_gene: TRBD1
v_gene: TRBV3-1/TRBV3-2
j_gene: TRBJ1-1
abundance: NA
CDR3nt: TGTGCCAGCAGTCGGACAGGGGGCGCGAGGACTGAAGCTTTCTTT
CDR3aa: CASSRTGGARTEAFF

d_gene: NA
v_gene: TRBV29-1
j_gene: TRBJ2-3
abundance: NA
CDR3nt: TGCAGCGTTGAATCGGACAGCCGCACAGATACGCAGTATTTT
CDR3aa: CSVESDSRTDTQYF

d_gene: NA
v_gene: TRBV7-8
j_gene: TRBJ2-7
abundance: NA
CDR3nt: TGTGCCAGCAGCTTAGACAGGCCCGAGCAGTACTTC
CDR3aa: CASSLDRPEQYF

d_gene: TRBD1
v_gene: TRBV24-1
j_gene: TRBJ1-2
abundance: NA
CDR3nt: TGTGCCACCAGTGATGCGGGACAGGGGGCCCATGGCTACACCTTC
CDR3aa: CATSDAGQGAHGYTF

d_gene: NA
v_gene: TRBV2
j_gene: TRBJ1-5
abundance: NA
CDR3nt: TGTGCCAGCAGTGTCGGCAGGGGAGGCAATCAGCCCCAGCATTTT
CDR3aa: CASSVGRGGNQPQHF

d_gene: NA
v_gene: TRBV25-1
j_gene: TRBJ1-5
abundance: NA
CDR3nt: TGTGCCAGCAGTGAACGGGGGGCTAGTCAGCCCCAGCATTTT
CDR3aa: CASSERGASQPQHF